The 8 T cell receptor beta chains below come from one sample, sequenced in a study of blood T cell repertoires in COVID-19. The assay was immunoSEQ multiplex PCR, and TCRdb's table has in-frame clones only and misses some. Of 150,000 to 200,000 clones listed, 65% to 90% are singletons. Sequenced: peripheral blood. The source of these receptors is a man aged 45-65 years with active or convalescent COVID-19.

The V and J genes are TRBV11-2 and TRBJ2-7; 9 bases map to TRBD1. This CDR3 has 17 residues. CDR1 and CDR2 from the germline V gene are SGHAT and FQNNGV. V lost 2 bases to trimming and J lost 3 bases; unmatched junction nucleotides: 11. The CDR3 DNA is TGTGCCAGCAGCTTAACCTTTACAGGGGGCGAGTACTACGAGCAGTACTTC. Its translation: CASSLTFTGGEYYEQYF.

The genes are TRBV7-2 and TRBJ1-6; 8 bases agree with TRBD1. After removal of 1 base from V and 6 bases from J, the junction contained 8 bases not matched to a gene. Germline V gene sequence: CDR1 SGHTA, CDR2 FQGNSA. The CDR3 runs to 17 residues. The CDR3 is CASSLEGGDRPNSPLHF. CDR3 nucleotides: TGTGCCAGCAGCTTAGAGGGAGGGGACAGGCCTAATTCACCCCTCCACTTT.

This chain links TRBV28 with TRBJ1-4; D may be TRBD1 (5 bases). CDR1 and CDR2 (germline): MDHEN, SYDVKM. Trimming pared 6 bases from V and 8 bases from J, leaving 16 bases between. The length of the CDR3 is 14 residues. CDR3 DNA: TGTGCCAGCAGACGGGGGGGTTCGGAGGAAAAACTGTTTTTT. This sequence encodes CASRRGGSEEKLFF.

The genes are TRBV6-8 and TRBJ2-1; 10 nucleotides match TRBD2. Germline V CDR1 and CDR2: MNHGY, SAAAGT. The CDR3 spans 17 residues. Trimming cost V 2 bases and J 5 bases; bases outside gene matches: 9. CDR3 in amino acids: CASSYVQLAGDHNEQFF. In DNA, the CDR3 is TGTGCCAGCAGTTACGTCCAGCTAGCGGGAGACCACAATGAGCAGTTCTTC.

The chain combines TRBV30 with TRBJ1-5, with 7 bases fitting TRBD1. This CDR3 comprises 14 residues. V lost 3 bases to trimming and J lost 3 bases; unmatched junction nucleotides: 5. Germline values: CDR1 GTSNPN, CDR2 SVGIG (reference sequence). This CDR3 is CAWRMTGNNQPQHF. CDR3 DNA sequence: TGTGCCTGGAGGATGACAGGGAACAATCAGCCCCAGCATTTT. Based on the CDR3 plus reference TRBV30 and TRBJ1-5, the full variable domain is SQTIHQWPATLVQPVGSPLSLECTVEGTSNPNLYWYRQAAGRGLQLLFYSVGIGQISSEVPQNLSASRPQDRQFILSSKKLLLSDSGFYLCAWRMTGNNQPQHFGDGTRLSIL.

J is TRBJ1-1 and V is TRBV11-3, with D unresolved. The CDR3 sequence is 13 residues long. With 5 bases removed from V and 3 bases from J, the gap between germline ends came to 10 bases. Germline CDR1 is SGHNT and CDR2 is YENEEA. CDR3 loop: CASSPGRDTEAFF. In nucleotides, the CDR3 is TGTGCCAGCAGCCCGGGGAGGGACACTGAAGCTTTCTTT.

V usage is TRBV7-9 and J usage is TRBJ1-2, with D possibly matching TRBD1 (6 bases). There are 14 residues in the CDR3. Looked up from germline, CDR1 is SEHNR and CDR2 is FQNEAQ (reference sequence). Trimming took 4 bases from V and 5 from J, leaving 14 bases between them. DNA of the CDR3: TGTGCCAGCAGCTCCCGGGACATTAAGTATGGCTACACCTTC. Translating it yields CASSSRDIKYGYTF.

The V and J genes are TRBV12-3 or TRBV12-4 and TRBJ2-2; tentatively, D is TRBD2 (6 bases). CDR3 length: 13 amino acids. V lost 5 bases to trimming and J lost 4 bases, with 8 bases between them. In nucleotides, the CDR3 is TGTGCCAGCAGTCCGGAGGGCACCGGGGAGCTGTTTTTT. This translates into CASSPEGTGELFF.